This TCR beta chain stems from a study of cytomegalovirus exposure and HLA in healthy donors. The wider study: In a later analysis, the 110 or so validation repertoires were reported to have used the same platform as the approximately 620 first-cohort repertoires. Study results and caveats: Reports showed the classifier diagnosing cytomegalovirus status with high specificity and sensitivity. Listed as cytomegalovirus-associated were 150 or so TCR beta chains.

Remarks on this clone: The antigen remains undetermined. One end of the junction does not line up with germline, which may come from a read error.

From germline, CDR1 is SGDLS and CDR2 YYNGEE. This CDR3 spans 11 amino acids. Profiling relied on immunoSEQ multiplex PCR, and the TCRdb table lists in-frame clones only, not all of them. The table has over 45,000 clones, roughly 90% seen once. This TCR derives from a man between 18 and 35 years old in good health and CMV-seronegative. The V gene is TRBV9, the J gene TRBJ2-3; a possible D gene is TRBD2 (5 bases). The source material was PBMCs. CDR3 amino acids: CATPSTDTQYF. In nucleotides, the CDR3 is TGTGCCACCCCTAGCACGGATACGCAGTATTTT.